The 10 T cell receptor beta chains given below trace back to one sample, sequenced in a study of cytomegalovirus exposure and HLA in healthy donors. The PCR contained 60 Vbeta and 13 Jbeta primers. Produced via immunoSEQ multiplex PCR; TCRdb's table is partial and in-frame only. Among tens of thousands of clones, roughly 79% were seen once, and the ten largest hold 3.8%. Sequenced input: PBMCs. The origin of the receptors is a woman aged 40 to 50 in good health and CMV-seronegative.

The V call is TRBV10-3, the J call TRBJ1-3; D is uncertain. V dropped 1 base and J dropped 3 bases, with 4 bases sitting between them. The CDR3 is 13 amino acids. The germline V gene encodes CDR1 ENHRY and CDR2 SYGVKD. In nucleotides, the CDR3 is TGTGCCATCAGTGAGTTAGATGGAAACACCATATATTTT. Amino acids: CAISELDGNTIYF.

The chain carries TRBV14 and TRBJ1-1; D perhaps matches TRBD1 (5 bases). This CDR3 comprises 15 residues. The germline V and J ends were trimmed by 1 base and 3 bases, with 12 bases remaining between them. CDR1 SGHDN and CDR2 FVKESK come from the germline V gene. CDR3 protein: CASSQVWGRDTEAFF. The CDR3 DNA sequence: TGTGCCAGCAGCCAAGTCTGGGGGAGGGACACTGAAGCTTTCTTT.

The chain recombines TRBV28 with TRBJ1-2; possibly TRBD1 for D (5 bases). Germline V gene sequence: CDR1 MDHEN, CDR2 SYDVKM. V shed 6 bases and J shed 4 bases, with 18 bases lying between them. This CDR3 spans 15 amino acids. The CDR3 region has the DNA TGTGCCAGCAGCCAAACACTGACAGAGATCTATGGCTACACCTTC. Protein: CASSQTLTEIYGYTF.

The V gene is TRBV7-2, the J gene TRBJ1-5; TRBD1 is a possible D gene (6 bases). The CDR3 covers 13 residues. Germline CDR1 and CDR2: SGHTA and FQGNSA. V lost 5 bases to trimming and J lost 8 bases, with 13 bases between them. Here the CDR3 reads CASSPTGWEPQHF. The CDR3 bases are TGTGCCAGCAGCCCGACAGGCTGGGAGCCCCAGCATTTT. The whole variable domain, filled in from reference TRBV7-2 and TRBJ1-5, reads GAGVSQSPSNKVTEKGKDVELRCDPISGHTALYWYRQSLGQGLEFLIYFQGNSAPDKSGLPSDRFSAERTGGSVSTLTIQRTQQEDSAVYLCASSPTGWEPQHFGDGTRLSIL.

The V gene is TRBV30, the J gene TRBJ1-1, with 7 bases aligning to TRBD1. Losses at the gene ends were 2 bases for V and 1 base for J; bases not matched to a gene: 7. The CDR3 spans 15 residues. CDR1 is GTSNPN, CDR2 SVGIG, per germline (reference sequence). Here the CDR3 reads CAWSTTGQQNTEAFF. CDR3 DNA: TGTGCCTGGAGTACGACGGGACAGCAGAACACTGAAGCTTTCTTT.

The V gene is TRBV21-1, the J gene TRBJ1-2; the table's D call TRBD1 went unverified against the DNA. TRBV21-1 is annotated as a pseudogene. This CDR3 is built from 12 residues. CDR3 sequence (DNA): TGTGCCAGCAGCAATAGGGGTTGTGGCTACACCTTC. It encodes CASSNRGCGYTF.

The chain employs TRBV7-9 and TRBJ1-1; no reliable D call. Germline V gene sequence: CDR1 SEHNR, CDR2 FQNEAQ (reference sequence). The V end lost 5 bases, the J end lost 1 base, and 2 bases lay between the germline ends. This CDR3 contains 11 residues. CDR3 coding DNA: TGTGCCAGCAGCCGGAACACTGAAGCTTTCTTT. It codes for CASSRNTEAFF.

This clone is a singleton in its sample. J is TRBJ1-2 and V is TRBV7-9, with D perhaps TRBD1 (6 bases). This CDR3 comprises 17 residues. Between the trimmed V and J ends, which lost 4 bases and 8 bases, there was a span of 26 bases. Germline V CDR1 and CDR2: SEHNR, FQNEAQ (reference sequence). The chain's CDR3 is CASSSTDGGAYFGGYTF. For the CDR3, the DNA is TGTGCCAGCAGCTCCACGGACGGGGGGGCTTACTTCGGGGGCTACACCTTC.

For the CDR3, the DNA is TGTGCCAGCAGTCCTGGAGGGGTGGGGACTGAAGCTTTCTTT. It yields the protein CASSPGGVGTEAFF. The gene calls are TRBV9 and TRBJ1-1; tentatively, D is TRBD1 (5 bases). Germline CDR1 is SGDLS and CDR2 is YYNGEE. The length of the CDR3 is 14 residues. Trimming stripped 5 bases from V and 5 bases from J, with 16 bases between.

This clone turned up a few times. The chain has TRBV7-9 and TRBJ1-6, with D uncertain. The CDR3 extends over 12 amino acids. The germline V gene encodes CDR1 SEHNR and CDR2 FQNEAQ (reference sequence). Between the trimmed V and J ends, which lost 6 bases and 9 bases, there was a span of 9 bases. This CDR3 reads CASRRDSSPLHF. The CDR3 coding sequence is TGTGCCAGCAGACGAGACTCTTCACCCCTCCACTTT.